The T cell receptor beta chain described here comes from a study of blood T cell repertoires in COVID-19. On the study more broadly: Whether acute or convalescent, the COVID-19 samples came from the United States, Italy and Spain. T cells, B-cell-depleted T cells, or PBMCs provided the cDNA or gDNA that served as material.

Original data processing: Using reference gene primer amplification, nucleated cell counts were estimated. The data were produced by immunoSEQ multiplex PCR, yet TCRdb's version contains in-frame clones alone and is incomplete. V, J and clone size are those of that table, while D and trimming were read from the DNA. The sample consists of about 180,000 clones, 83% of them appearing once. Seattle patient enrollment occurred during active infection, with longitudinal follow-up thereafter. Germline V lookup: CDR1 MNHEY, CDR2 SMNVEV (reference sequence). The CDR3 is made up of 15 amino acids. The trim removed 6 bases at V and 3 bases at J, leaving 6 bases unmatched.

Sequenced sample: peripheral blood. The TCR sequence derives from a woman aged 70-85 years with COVID-19, enrolled during active disease. The chain is built from TRBV27 and TRBJ2-1, with 9 nucleotides matching TRBD2. CDR3 in amino acids: CASRPRTSVYNEQFF. DNA for the CDR3: TGTGCCAGCAGGCCCCGGACTAGCGTCTACAATGAGCAGTTCTTC.